One and the same sample provided the 9 T cell receptor beta chains below, sequenced in a study of spatial heterogeneity in lung cancer. Sample time point: sample taken at primary tumor resection. TCRdb passed the 5' RACE reads through MiXCR, listing each CDR3 protein once. The table lists 40,000 to 55,000 distinct CDR3 sequences, 6.8% of them singletons, with about 45% in the top ten. The input for sequencing was PBMCs, taken at surgery. All receptors come from a female donor with early-stage non-small cell lung cancer.

This clonotype was seen many times. This chain uses TRBV4-1 with TRBJ2-2; 7 bases match TRBD1. The germline gives CDR1 MGHRA, CDR2 YSYEKL. V lost 2 bases to trimming and J lost 0 bases; unmatched junction nucleotides: 6. The length of the CDR3 is 17 residues. The CDR3 DNA follows: TGCGCCAGCAGCCAACGCACAGGGGTGCCGAACACCGGGGAGCTGTTTTTT. This gives the protein CASSQRTGVPNTGELFF.

This clonotype was seen repeatedly, ten times or more. V and J are TRBV7-9 and TRBJ2-7; a possible D gene is TRBD1 (5 bases). The length of the CDR3 is 14 residues. The ends were cut back, 5 bases at V and 7 bases at J, with 18 bases in the middle. Germline V gene sequence: CDR1 SEHNR, CDR2 FQNEAQ (reference sequence). The CDR3 loop reads CASSKIGVDLEQYF. CDR3 in DNA: TGTGCCAGCAGCAAGATAGGGGTTGACTTAGAGCAGTACTTC.

This clonotype turned up a few times. V is TRBV4-3 and J is TRBJ1-6; possibly TRBD1 for D (5 bases). The CDR3 spans 15 residues. Looked up from germline, CDR1 is LGHNA and CDR2 is YSLEER. V lost 0 bases and J 7 bases, leaving 10 bases between the germline ends. The CDR3 here is CASSQDLRGNSPLHF. CDR3 coding DNA: TGCGCCAGCAGCCAAGATCTTCGGGGGAATTCACCCCTCCACTTT.

J is TRBJ2-7 and V is TRBV20-1, with D possibly matching TRBD1 (6 bases). V lost 8 bases to trimming and J lost 0 bases, with 17 bases between them. CDR3 length: 14 residues. Germline CDR1 DFQATT, CDR2 SNEGSKA (reference sequence). CDR3 amino acids: CSPHSDRNSYEQYF. CDR3 nucleotide sequence: TGCAGTCCCCACTCAGACAGGAACTCCTACGAGCAGTACTTC.

This clonotype showed up many times. This chain connects TRBV29-1 to TRBJ1-1; D remains unclear. V lost 4 bases and J lost 4, with 13 bases in between. Germline loops: CDR1 SQVTM, CDR2 ANQGSEA. This CDR3 region has 13 residues. The DNA for the CDR3 is TGCAGCGTTGCAGTAGGGCAAGGCACTGAAGCTTTCTTT. Protein product: CSVAVGQGTEAFF. Complete variable domain (other parts from reference TRBV29-1 and TRBJ1-1): SAVISQKPSRDICQRGTSLTIQCQVDSQVTMMFWYRQQPGQSLTLIATANQGSEATYESGFVIDKFPISRPNLTFSTLTVSNMSPEDSSIYLCSVAVGQGTEAFFGQGTRLTVV.

This clonotype has a handful of counts. This sequence joins TRBV10-2 and TRBJ2-7; 10 bases match TRBD2. The CDR3 runs to 19 residues. In germline, CDR1 is WSHSY, CDR2 SAAADI. After removal of 4 bases from V and 0 bases from J, the junction contained 15 bases not matched to a gene. Here the CDR3 reads CASSGGLAGAPGRSYEQYF. The DNA for the CDR3 is TGCGCCAGCAGTGGTGGGCTAGCGGGGGCACCGGGTCGCTCCTACGAGCAGTACTTC.

The V gene is TRBV4-1, the J gene TRBJ2-7; possible D gene TRBD2, 6 bases. Trimming pared 1 base from V and 7 bases from J, leaving 8 bases between. The CDR3 spans 12 residues. The germline gives CDR1 MGHRA, CDR2 YSYEKL. CDR3 sequence: CASSQGEAEQYF. The DNA for the CDR3 is TGCGCCAGCAGCCAAGGGGAGGCGGAGCAGTACTTC.

This clonotype was detected ten times or more. The rearrangement uses TRBV7-2 and TRBJ2-1; D unresolved. The ends were cut back, 5 bases at V and 0 bases at J, with 14 bases in the middle. The CDR3 runs to 16 residues. Germline values: CDR1 SGHTA, CDR2 FQGNSA. The chain's CDR3 is CASSPFRRSSYNEQFF. Written as DNA, the CDR3 is TGTGCCAGCAGCCCGTTCCGACGGAGCTCCTACAATGAGCAGTTCTTC.

This clonotype has ten or more counts. The chain carries TRBV7-2 and TRBJ2-5; 10 positions match TRBD2. The J segment lost 1 base and the V segment lost 0 bases, leaving 8 bases of the junction unmatched. The CDR3 consists of 18 residues. The germline gives CDR1 SGHTA, CDR2 FQGNSA. The CDR3 reads CASSLALMTSGRQETQYF. The CDR3 nucleotides are TGTGCCAGCAGCTTAGCGCTCATGACTAGCGGGCGCCAAGAGACCCAGTACTTC. The variable domain in full, with the rest retrieved from reference TRBV7-2 and TRBJ2-5, is GAGVSQSPSNKVTEKGKDVELRCDPISGHTALYWYRQSLGQGLEFLIYFQGNSAPDKSGLPSDRFSAERTGGSVSTLTIQRTQQEDSAVYLCASSLALMTSGRQETQYFGPGTRLLVL.